This T cell receptor beta chain came from a study of identical twins. There are a few counts of this clonotype. Unmatched junction bases numbered 10, after V lost 6 bases and J lost 10 bases. Per the germline V gene, CDR1 is MNHNS and CDR2 is SASEGT. The CDR3 spans 14 residues. In TCRdb, the 5' RACE reads were re-called with MiXCR into one record per CDR3 protein. The sample holds 400,000 to 650,000 distinct CDR3 sequences; about 20% are singletons and the top ten take around 1%. This sample was shared with a second study, whose subject was T cells expressing NK-cell markers.

The source material was CD4+ T cells sorted from blood. This sequence was found in a woman between 18 and 30 years old in good health. The chain couples TRBV6-1 to TRBJ2-1, with TRBD2 identical over 9 bases. CDR3 amino acids: CASSRLAAFSEQFF. Written as DNA, the CDR3 is TGTGCCAGCAGCCGACTAGCGGCCTTCTCCGAGCAGTTCTTC.